This TCR beta chain was profiled in a study of CD8+ T cells in alopecia areata (dated by TCRdb to the late 2010s). In terms of the full investigation: Treated patients were enrolled in an open-label pilot trial of oral tofacitinib, 5 to 10 mg twice daily, for moderate-to-severe alopecia areata. Patients stayed on tofacitinib for 6 to 18 months and then had 6 months of follow-up off drug so that delayed response and recurrence could be assessed. The SALT score, which quantifies the percentage of affected scalp surface area, was used to measure disease severity in treated patients. The study used high-throughput TCRbeta sequencing to examine T cell clonal expansion in alopecia areata, in both the C3H/HeJ mouse model and human patients. Human TCRbeta sequencing covered scalp tissue and sorted CD4+ and CD8+ peripheral blood T cells from patchy and totalis/universalis alopecia areata patients and healthy controls. Patients on tofacitinib were biopsied at baseline and after 4 and 24 weeks of treatment, and several of the patients also had a later scalp biopsy. Scalp clonality was compared across normal scalp (n=4), patchy alopecia areata scalp (n=8), and alopecia totalis/universalis scalp (n=8). RNA came from the PAXgene miRNA kit for fixed scalp, the miRNeasy kit for PBMCs, and the RNeasy kit for mouse skin. TCRbeta CDR3 regions were amplified by immunoSEQ multiplex PCR with 35 Vbeta forward and 13 Jbeta reverse primers. Overall study outcomes, separate from this receptor: Shared TCR sequences between patients were less evident than in mice, which may be partly attributable to HLA diversity in the patient population. Compared with normal scalp, lesional scalp had higher clonality and more expanded CD8+ clones, particularly in alopecia totalis/universalis, a pattern that suggests antigenic drive. Because the treated cohort was small and had just a single nonresponder, larger studies are needed to establish links between baseline CD8+ expansion and response. Resident alphabeta T cells in normal human skin are also sequenced, complicating scalp TCR repertoire analysis, unlike mouse skin dominated by gammadelta T cells. Many expanded lesional clones persisted in scalp and blood during tofacitinib treatment, which may partly explain relapse after stopping treatment. Tofacitinib significantly decreased scalp clonality and the number of expanded CD8+ clones among the top 100 scalp clones.

The library came from the immunoSEQ multiplex PCR assay. For TCR sequencing, RNA was extracted from every sample and reverse transcribed into cDNA to serve as template. First-strand cDNA was synthesized using SuperScript III with a 2:1 mix of oligo-dT and random hexamers. A synthetic immune receptor repertoire was used to gauge amplification bias, and whatever bias remained was removed computationally. In the paper's pipeline: After raw reads were preprocessed to remove errors, the CDR3 was defined following IMGT conventions as running from the conserved cysteine to phenylalanine. To get clonality, Shannon entropy was normalized by log2 of the number of productive unique TCRs and the result was subtracted from 1. Whether each scalp clone was CD4 or CD8 was inferred by checking scalp TCRbeta sequences against the CD4 and CD8 repertoires from sorted blood. What TCRdb holds here is the immuneACCESS table cut down to in-frame rearrangements. Part of the clones is not present; checked against another copy, under half of the missing clones reflect an unresolved V gene, and the others are unexplained. V and J calls and clone size come straight from that table; D and trimming were deduced from the DNA. This sample is represented by 150,000 to 200,000 clones; around three fifths of them were singletons. About 1.3% of the sample comes from the top ten.

In the case of this clone: Its antigen target is currently unknown. No quality values exist for individual bases; no much larger clone is one base distant.

Looking up the germline V gene yields CDR1 SGHTA and CDR2 FQGNSA. Taken from cysteine to phenylalanine, the CDR3 has 15 residues. Left in the record is the CDR3 DNA by itself, 45 bases read in frame from the first base. V is pruned by 5 bases and J by 9 bases, leaving 14 bases of the junction without a gene match. In the paper's terms, the treatment or condition label means: oral pan-JAK inhibitor, 5-10 mg twice daily. From alopecia areata patients, peripheral blood was collected along with lesional scalp punch biopsies. PBMCs were isolated by density centrifugation and stained for CD3, CD4 and CD8, and CD4+ and CD8+ T cells were sorted on a FACSAria.

The source material was CD4+ T cells sorted from blood, sampled at approximately week 49, from a patient treated with tofacitinib. This sequence originates from a human donor with alopecia areata. Here the chain combines TRBV7-2 and TRBJ2-7, with TRBD2 identical over 9 junction bases. The CDR3 amino acid sequence is: CASSPYLGATSGQYF. The sequence in DNA is TGTGCCAGCAGCCCCTACCTAGGGGCGACTAGCGGGCAGTACTTC.